A single sample is the source of the 32 T cell receptor beta chains below, sequenced in a study of human versus mouse CDR3 diversity and MHC coevolution. TCRdb's copy holds only in-frame clones and misses some; the assay was immunoSEQ multiplex PCR. The table lists about 83,000 clones, roughly 90% of them singletons. Material for sequencing was naive CD4+ T cells from blood. Stated subset: CD45RO-negative CD62L-positive naive CD4 T cells. Receptors were obtained from a person aged 25 to 75 in good health.

The chain recombines TRBV6-1 with TRBJ1-2, with 9 bases that match TRBD1. V trimming: 8 bases; J trimming: 2 bases; junction bases outside the gene matches: 9. The CDR3 contains 15 residues. Looked up from germline, CDR1 is MNHNS and CDR2 is SASEGT. The CDR3 coding sequence is TGTGCCAGCGCGGGACAGGGACCCAACAACTATGGCTACACCTTC. Translating gives CASAGQGPNNYGYTF.

In regard to this clone: This CDR3 is also generated by other DNA sequences in the sample. This chain connects TRBV5-1 to TRBJ2-5; a weak D match, TRBD1 (6 bases). The CDR3 length is 15 residues. Germline-derived CDR1 and CDR2 are SGHRS and YFSETQ. Trimming shortened V by 2 bases and J by 4 bases, and 15 bases separated the two germline ends. This CDR3 reads CASSFSLTGPETQYF. CDR3 nucleotide sequence: TGCGCCAGCAGCTTTTCCTTGACAGGCCCAGAGACCCAGTACTTC.

J is TRBJ2-3 and V is TRBV11-2; TRBD2 aligns across 12 bases. The J segment lost 5 bases and the V segment lost 4 bases, leaving 10 bases of the junction unmatched. The CDR3 totals 17 residues. The germline V gene encodes CDR1 SGHAT and CDR2 FQNNGV. The CDR3 region is CASSYTRLAGVLDTQYF. DNA of the CDR3: TGTGCCAGCAGCTATACCCGACTAGCGGGAGTGTTAGATACGCAGTATTTT.

V and J are TRBV10-3 and TRBJ1-5; no definite D call. The CDR3 totals 13 residues. Trimming took off 4 bases at V and 5 bases at J, with 9 bases between the two ends. From germline, CDR1 is ENHRY and CDR2 SYGVKD. CDR3 protein: CAISGGDHQPQHF. The CDR3 DNA is TGTGCCATCAGTGGAGGAGACCATCAGCCCCAGCATTTT.

This clone was recorded once. This sequence joins TRBV27 and TRBJ2-5; TRBD1 aligns across 7 bases. Germline lookup yields CDR1 MNHEY and CDR2 SMNVEV (reference sequence). J was trimmed by 11 bases and V by 3 bases; bases with no gene match: 12. This CDR3 contains 14 residues. CDR3 amino acids: CASSFRTGNKEQYF. CDR3 in DNA: TGTGCCAGCAGTTTTAGGACAGGTAATAAGGAGCAGTACTTC.

The CDR3 is CASSYSSFTDTQYF. The CDR3 coding sequence is TGTGCCAGCAGTTACTCGAGTTTCACAGATACGCAGTATTTT. The gene calls are TRBV6-6 and TRBJ2-3, with D uncertain. Germline CDR1 MNHNY, CDR2 SVGAGI (reference sequence). Trimming cost V 0 bases and J 2 bases, with 6 bases left between them. The CDR3 sequence is 14 residues long.

V gene TRBV18 combines with J gene TRBJ2-1, with 14 bases lining up with TRBD2. The CDR3 consists of 16 residues. Per germline, CDR1 KGHSH and CDR2 LQKENI. Trimming cost V 2 bases and J 9 bases; bases outside gene matches: 6. The CDR3 DNA reads as TGTGCCAGCTCACCAGCCGGGACTAGCGGGAGTATTGAGCAGTTCTTC. This gives the protein CASSPAGTSGSIEQFF. The entire variable domain, with the rest obtained from reference TRBV18 and TRBJ2-1, is as follows: NAGVMQNPRHLVRRRGQEARLRCSPMKGHSHVYWYRQLPEEGLKFMVYLQKENIIDESGMPKERFSAEFPKEGPSILRIQQVVRGDSAAYFCASSPAGTSGSIEQFFGPGTRLTVL.

The CDR3 loop reads CASSPPSQSHEQYF. The DNA for the CDR3 is TGTGCCAGCTCACCACCGTCCCAGTCCCACGAGCAGTACTTC. The rearrangement uses TRBV18 and TRBJ2-7; no clear D gene. Germline V gives CDR1 KGHSH, CDR2 LQKENI. Trimming took off 0 bases at V and 5 bases at J, with 11 bases between the two ends. The CDR3 consists of 14 residues.

The rearrangement uses TRBV2 and TRBJ2-3; tentative D call: TRBD1 (6 bases). The CDR3 is 13 amino acids. Germline V CDR1 and CDR2: SNHLY, FYNNEI. V was shortened by 9 bases and J by 4 bases, with 14 bases between the two germline ends. CDR3 loop: CARSQGGADTQYF. DNA of the CDR3: TGTGCCAGGTCCCAAGGGGGTGCAGATACGCAGTATTTT. The full variable domain, in which reference TRBV2 and TRBJ2-3 provide the parts outside the CDR3, is EPEVTQTPSHQVTQMGQEVILRCVPISNHLYFYWYRQILGQKVEFLVSFYNNEISEKSEIFDDQFSVERPDGSNFTLKIRSTKLEDSAMYFCARSQGGADTQYFGPGTRLTVL.

The J gene is TRBJ2-7, the V gene TRBV5-1, with 9 bases matching TRBD2. This CDR3 contains 15 residues. V lost 0 bases, J lost 2 bases, and 3 bases stayed unmatched. Germline CDR1 SGHRS, CDR2 YFSETQ. Here the CDR3 DNA reads TGCGCCAGCAGCTTGGCAGCGGGAGGCACCTACGAGCAGTACTTC. This encodes CASSLAAGGTYEQYF.

The rearrangement links TRBV5-8 to TRBJ1-2; the D gene is possibly TRBD1 (6 bases). Germline CDR1 is SGHTS and CDR2 is YDEGEE. The CDR3 loop spans 15 amino acids. V was clipped by 4 bases and J by 6 bases, with 19 bases between them. Written as DNA, the CDR3 is TGTGCCAGCAGCCTCACTGCGGGGGGCAAGGATGGCTACACCTTC. It yields the protein CASSLTAGGKDGYTF.

This chain joins TRBV27 and TRBJ2-5; 9 bases match TRBD1. The end of the DNA is better explained by TRBJ2-7, so the J call may be wrong. CDR3 length: 17 amino acids. The germline gives CDR1 MNHEY, CDR2 SMNVEV (reference sequence). CDR3 sequence: CASSLSGTGLSTYEQYF. Written as DNA, the CDR3 is TGTGCCAGCAGTTTATCCGGGACAGGGTTGTCCACCTACGAGCAGTACTTC.

The gene calls are TRBV4-1 and TRBJ1-1; D gene uncertain. With 4 bases removed from V and 0 bases from J, the gap between germline ends came to 3 bases. The length of the CDR3 is 12 residues. Per germline, CDR1 MGHRA and CDR2 YSYEKL. CDR3 bases: TGCGCCAGCAGCCGAGTGAACACTGAAGCTTTCTTT. Amino acid sequence: CASSRVNTEAFF.

The chain joins TRBV10-3 to TRBJ1-3; the match to TRBD1 covers 7 bases. Germline-derived CDR1 and CDR2 are ENHRY and SYGVKD. J was trimmed by 0 bases and V by 7 bases; bases with no gene match: 21. This CDR3 contains 20 residues. The CDR3 nucleotides read TGTGCCATCACCCCGGGACAGTGGGCTCCCACTGATCTCTCTGGAAACACCATATATTTT. Translated: CAITPGQWAPTDLSGNTIYF.

The rearrangement joins TRBV15 to TRBJ1-3, with D possibly being TRBD1 (6 bases). CDR3 length equals 16 residues. V lost 3 bases, J lost 0 bases, and 12 bases lay in between. In germline, CDR1 is LNHNV, CDR2 YYDKDF (reference sequence). The CDR3 region has the DNA TGTGCCACCAGCAGGGGTACAGGGAACTCTGGAAACACCATATATTTT. Residues: CATSRGTGNSGNTIYF.

This chain links TRBV7-9 with TRBJ2-7, with TRBD1 identical over 8 bases. With V trimmed by 2 bases and J by 5 bases, 14 bases remained unmatched. The CDR3 is made up of 17 amino acids. Per the germline V gene, CDR1 is SEHNR and CDR2 is FQNEAQ (reference sequence). The CDR3 coding sequence is TGTGCCAGCAGCTTATTTCGTCCTCGGACAGGGAAAAACGAGCAGTACTTC. Translating it yields CASSLFRPRTGKNEQYF.

V usage is TRBV29-1 and J usage is TRBJ1-1, with 7 bases aligning to TRBD1. J gave up 3 bases and V 4 bases, and 8 bases lay outside the gene matches. Per the germline V gene, CDR1 is SQVTM and CDR2 is ANQGSEA. CDR3 length: 14 residues. The CDR3 spells CSVVVRGEHTEAFF. The CDR3 DNA is TGCAGCGTTGTTGTCAGGGGGGAGCACACTGAAGCTTTCTTT. Looking up the rest from reference TRBV29-1 and TRBJ1-1 gives the full variable domain: SAVISQKPSRDICQRGTSLTIQCQVDSQVTMMFWYRQQPGQSLTLIATANQGSEATYESGFVIDKFPISRPNLTFSTLTVSNMSPEDSSIYLCSVVVRGEHTEAFFGQGTRLTVV.

This chain links TRBV30 with TRBJ1-1; unclear D gene. The V gene's germline CDR1 is GTSNPN and CDR2 SVGIG (reference sequence). The V end was cut by 2 bases, the J end by 7 bases, with 11 bases between. This CDR3 has 12 amino acids. The CDR3 reads CAWSYSVGEAFF. CDR3 nucleotide sequence: TGTGCCTGGAGTTACTCGGTTGGTGAAGCTTTCTTT.

In its sample, this clone was seen once. V and J are TRBV27 and TRBJ2-5, with 9 bases fitting TRBD1. V gave up 8 bases and J gave up 5 bases; unmatched junction bases: 9. The CDR3 runs 14 residues. From germline, CDR1 is MNHEY and CDR2 SMNVEV (reference sequence). The CDR3 nucleotides read TGTGCCAGCTGGGAACAGGGGGCGATGGAGACCCAGTACTTC. Translating it yields CASWEQGAMETQYF.

V is TRBV23-1 and J is TRBJ1-6, with 9 bases lining up with TRBD1. TRBV23-1 is an open reading frame whose function is uncertain. The CDR3 spans 14 residues. After removal of 7 bases from V and 9 bases from J, the junction contained 7 bases not matched to a gene. CDR3 DNA sequence: TGCGCCAGCACTCCGGGACAGGGTATTTCACCCCTCCACTTT. It translates to CASTPGQGISPLHF.

This clone was observed once. This rearrangement joins TRBV30 to TRBJ1-5; D not certain. Per the germline V gene, CDR1 is GTSNPN and CDR2 is SVGIG (reference sequence). This CDR3 has 15 amino acids. V lost 2 bases and J lost 3, with 14 bases in between. The CDR3 is CAWSPTIRFNQPQHF. The CDR3, as DNA: TGTGCCTGGAGTCCGACGATCAGGTTCAATCAGCCCCAGCATTTT. Based on the CDR3 plus reference TRBV30 and TRBJ1-5, the full variable domain is SQTIHQWPATLVQPVGSPLSLECTVEGTSNPNLYWYRQAAGRGLQLLFYSVGIGQISSEVPQNLSASRPQDRQFILSSKKLLLSDSGFYLCAWSPTIRFNQPQHFGDGTRLSIL.

The V and J genes are TRBV9 and TRBJ2-5; 15 positions match TRBD2. Per germline, CDR1 SGDLS and CDR2 YYNGEE. Trimming took 4 bases from V and 2 from J; bases not matched to a gene: 3. The CDR3 totals 16 residues. The CDR3 sequence: CASSPGLAGGQETQYF. DNA for the CDR3: TGTGCCAGCAGCCCCGGACTAGCGGGGGGGCAAGAGACCCAGTACTTC.

DNA for the CDR3: TGTGCCAGCCGAGGTGGGAACACCGGGGAGCTGTTTTTT. This gives the protein CASRGGNTGELFF. This sequence joins TRBV9 and TRBJ2-2; no definite D call. CDR1 is SGDLS, CDR2 YYNGEE, per germline. V was trimmed by 7 bases and J by 1 base, leaving 8 bases between them. The CDR3 spans 13 residues.

The chain uses TRBV5-1 and TRBJ2-1; the D gene is possibly TRBD2 (6 bases). CDR3 length equals 15 residues. The V gene lost 6 bases and the J gene lost 4 bases, with 17 bases spanning the gap. Germline lookup yields CDR1 SGHRS and CDR2 YFSETQ. CDR3 amino acids: CASTSRGGRYNEQFF. The CDR3, as DNA: TGCGCCAGCACGTCCCGAGGAGGGAGGTACAATGAGCAGTTCTTC. Filled out from reference TRBV5-1 and TRBJ2-1, the complete variable domain reads KAGVTQTPRYLIKTRGQQVTLSCSPISGHRSVSWYQQTPGQGLQFLFEYFSETQRNKGNFPGRFSGRQFSNSRSEMNVSTLELGDSALYLCASTSRGGRYNEQFFGPGTRLTVL.

This sequence joins TRBV5-1 and TRBJ2-1; perhaps TRBD2 as D (7 bases). CDR3 length equals 17 residues. The V gene lost 4 bases and the J gene lost 0 bases, with 17 bases spanning the gap. Germline values: CDR1 SGHRS, CDR2 YFSETQ. CDR3 in amino acids: CASSLWAGASSYNEQFF. The CDR3 DNA is TGCGCCAGCAGCCTATGGGCGGGGGCGAGCTCCTACAATGAGCAGTTCTTC.

J is TRBJ2-2 and V is TRBV5-4; 12 nucleotides line up with TRBD2. With V trimmed by 4 bases and J by 6 bases, 4 bases remained unmatched. This CDR3 comprises 15 residues. The germline V gene encodes CDR1 SGHNT and CDR2 YYREEE (reference sequence). CDR3 in amino acids: CASSLAGGSAGELFF. DNA for the CDR3: TGTGCCAGCAGCCTAGCGGGAGGGTCCGCCGGGGAGCTGTTTTTT. Supplemented by reference TRBV5-4 and TRBJ2-2, the full variable domain reads ETGVTQSPTHLIKTRGQQVTLRCSSQSGHNTVSWYQQALGQGPQFIFQYYREEENGRGNFPPRFSGLQFPNYSSELNVNALELDDSALYLCASSLAGGSAGELFFGEGSRLTVL.

This chain links TRBV5-6 with TRBJ2-7, with 8 bases matching TRBD2. Per germline, CDR1 SGHDT and CDR2 YYEEEE. This CDR3 has 16 residues. Germline trimming cut 2 bases from V and 6 bases from J; bases unmatched to any gene: 13. As DNA, the CDR3 is TGTGCCAGCAGCTTTGGGTTGTTAGCGGGAAACGGCGAGCAGTACTTC. Protein product: CASSFGLLAGNGEQYF.

The chain uses TRBV29-1 and TRBJ2-5; 10 nucleotides align to TRBD1. The end of the DNA fits TRBJ2-7 better, so the J call may be wrong. The CDR3 spans 14 residues. CDR1 and CDR2 from the germline V gene are SQVTM and ANQGSEA. CDR3 region: CSVEGTGGSYEQYF. The CDR3, as DNA: TGCAGCGTTGAAGGGACAGGGGGCTCCTACGAGCAGTACTTC.

The gene calls are TRBV10-3 and TRBJ2-1; 11 positions agree with TRBD2. The ends lost 4 bases at V and 9 bases at J; junction bases unmatched: 14. Germline V gene data show CDR1 as ENHRY and CDR2 as SYGVKD. This CDR3 contains 17 residues. CDR3 DNA: TGTGCCATCAGTGGGGGGGTAGGTAGCGGGGGGGCGCCTGAGCAGTTCTTC. It encodes CAISGGVGSGGAPEQFF.

The chain couples TRBV6-1 to TRBJ2-3; D uncertain. The CDR3 consists of 12 residues. In germline, CDR1 is MNHNS, CDR2 SASEGT. Between the trimmed V and J ends, which lost 2 bases and 4 bases, there was a span of 4 bases. The CDR3 nucleotides read TGTGCCAGCAGTGAATATGCAGATACGCAGTATTTT. Encoded protein: CASSEYADTQYF.

The chain has TRBV6-5 and TRBJ1-5; D is uncertain. This CDR3 has 12 residues. V lost 4 bases and J lost 3, with 4 bases in between. Germline-derived CDR1 and CDR2 are MNHEY and SVGAGI. CDR3 sequence reads: CASSSFNQPQHF. CDR3 in DNA: TGTGCCAGCAGTTCCTTCAATCAGCCCCAGCATTTT.

CDR3 region: CASTASGAPETQYF. In DNA form, the CDR3 reads TGTGCCAGCACGGCTAGCGGAGCCCCTGAGACCCAGTACTTC. The J gene is TRBJ2-5, the V gene TRBV2; 7 nucleotides match TRBD2. Germline values: CDR1 SNHLY, CDR2 FYNNEI. The CDR3 length is 14 residues. With 7 bases clipped from V and 5 bases from J, the junction kept 10 bases outside the gene matches.